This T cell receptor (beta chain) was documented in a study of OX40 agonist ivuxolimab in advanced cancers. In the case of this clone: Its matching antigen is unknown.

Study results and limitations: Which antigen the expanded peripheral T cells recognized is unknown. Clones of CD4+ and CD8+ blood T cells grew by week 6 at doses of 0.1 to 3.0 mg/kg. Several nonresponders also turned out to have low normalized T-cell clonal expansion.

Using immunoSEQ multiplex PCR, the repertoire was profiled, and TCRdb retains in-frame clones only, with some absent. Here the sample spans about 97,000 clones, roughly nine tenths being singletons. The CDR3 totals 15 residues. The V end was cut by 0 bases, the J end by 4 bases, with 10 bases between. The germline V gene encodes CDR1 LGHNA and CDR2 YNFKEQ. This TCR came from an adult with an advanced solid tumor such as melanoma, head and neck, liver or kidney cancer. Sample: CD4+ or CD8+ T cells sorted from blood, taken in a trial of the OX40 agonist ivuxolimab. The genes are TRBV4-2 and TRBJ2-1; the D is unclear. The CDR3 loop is CASSQEGSPYNEQFF. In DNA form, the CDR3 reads TGTGCCAGCAGCCAAGAAGGTTCCCCTTACAATGAGCAGTTCTTC.